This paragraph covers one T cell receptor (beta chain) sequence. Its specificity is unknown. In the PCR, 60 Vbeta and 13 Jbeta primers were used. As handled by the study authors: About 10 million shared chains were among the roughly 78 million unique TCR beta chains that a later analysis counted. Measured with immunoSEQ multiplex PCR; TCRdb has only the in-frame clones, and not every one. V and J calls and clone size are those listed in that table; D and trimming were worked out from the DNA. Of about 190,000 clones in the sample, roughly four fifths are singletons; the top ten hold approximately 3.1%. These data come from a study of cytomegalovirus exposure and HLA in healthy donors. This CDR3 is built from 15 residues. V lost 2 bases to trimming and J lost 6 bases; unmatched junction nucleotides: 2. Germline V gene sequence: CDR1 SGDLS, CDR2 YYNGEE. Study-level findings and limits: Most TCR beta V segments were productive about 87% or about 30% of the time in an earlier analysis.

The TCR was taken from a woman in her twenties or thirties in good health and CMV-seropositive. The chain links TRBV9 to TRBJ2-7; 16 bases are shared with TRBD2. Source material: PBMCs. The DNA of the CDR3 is TGTGCCAGCAGCGTGGGACTAGCGGGAGGGCCCGAGCAGTACTTC. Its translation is CASSVGLAGGPEQYF.